Below, 10 T cell receptor beta chains from the same sample are listed, as sequenced in a study of blood T cell repertoires in COVID-19. TCRdb's table, derived via immunoSEQ multiplex PCR, lists solely in-frame clones and lacks some. The repertoire has tens of thousands of clones, 91% of them found once; the top ten carry 13%. The sample comprised peripheral blood. The receptors derive from a human donor with active COVID-19. The donor label of this sample is uncertain.

The chain joins TRBV6-5 to TRBJ2-6, with TRBD2 identical over 10 bases. The CDR3 totals 14 residues. With V trimmed by 5 bases and J by 14 bases, 9 bases remained unmatched. CDR1 MNHEY and CDR2 SVGAGI come from the germline V gene. DNA for the CDR3: TGTGCCAGCAGTCCCCCGGGACTAGCGCCCTTCCTGACTTTC. Protein: CASSPPGLAPFLTF.

This chain links TRBV27 with TRBJ2-7; 9 bases map to TRBD2. CDR1 is MNHEY, CDR2 SMNVEV, per germline (reference sequence). The CDR3 runs to 12 residues. CDR3 bases: TGTGCTAGCGGGAGTGGCCCCTACGAGCAGTACTTC. This gives the protein CASGSGPYEQYF.

The rearrangement links TRBV10-3 to TRBJ1-3, with 10 bases matching TRBD1. J lost 1 base, V lost 6 bases, and 3 bases had no gene match. CDR1 and CDR2 (germline): ENHRY, SYGVKD. This CDR3 comprises 15 residues. CDR3 protein: CAIRGTGDSGNTIYF. The CDR3, as DNA: TGTGCCATCAGGGGGACAGGGGATTCTGGAAACACCATATATTTT.

The rearrangement uses TRBV6-1 and TRBJ2-7; 9 bases align to TRBD1. V lost 3 bases to trimming and J lost 6 bases; unmatched junction nucleotides: 12. The CDR3 consists of 16 residues. Germline loops: CDR1 MNHNS, CDR2 SASEGT. DNA of the CDR3: TGTGCCAGCAGTGACTGGGACAGGGCCCTTGAGGGCGAGCAGTACTTC. Translating gives CASSDWDRALEGEQYF.

The chain recombines TRBV7-2 with TRBJ2-3; 7 nucleotides align to TRBD1. J gave up 0 bases and V 4 bases, and 4 bases lay outside the gene matches. The CDR3 length is 15 residues. Germline CDR1 is SGHTA and CDR2 is FQGNSA. The CDR3: CASSSRTGSTDTQYF. The CDR3, as DNA: TGTGCCAGCAGCTCGAGGACAGGTAGCACAGATACGCAGTATTTT.

This chain connects TRBV7-8 to TRBJ2-1; 9 bases fit TRBD1. V gave up 5 bases and J gave up 2 bases; unmatched junction bases: 7. Germline CDR1 reads SGHVS; CDR2 reads FQNEAQ. This CDR3 region has 16 residues. DNA of the CDR3: TGTGCCAGCAGCGCAAGGGACAGGGTAGCCTACAATGAGCAGTTCTTC. This gives the protein CASSARDRVAYNEQFF.

The chain employs TRBV4-3 and TRBJ1-2; no reliable D call. V shed 0 bases and J shed 4 bases, with 15 bases lying between them. The CDR3 totals 16 residues. CDR1 and CDR2 (germline): LGHNA, YSLEER. Here the CDR3 DNA reads TGCGCCAGCAGCCAAGATGAAGGGCAGGACTCCTATGGCTACACCTTC. This codes for CASSQDEGQDSYGYTF.

J is TRBJ2-5 and V is TRBV10-1; 12 nucleotides match TRBD1. The J segment lost 5 bases and the V segment lost 5 bases, leaving 6 bases of the junction unmatched. Germline assignment: CDR1 WNHNN and CDR2 SYGVQD (reference sequence). The CDR3 length is 15 residues. The CDR3 protein is CASSLGTGGSETQYF. DNA for the CDR3: TGCGCCAGCAGTCTCGGGACAGGGGGCTCGGAGACCCAGTACTTC.

The gene calls are TRBV29-1 and TRBJ1-1, with TRBD1 as a possible D gene (5 bases). Germline CDR1 is SQVTM and CDR2 is ANQGSEA. This CDR3 comprises 12 residues. The CDR3 region has the DNA TGCGCAGCGTTGTCCAGGGTAGGTGAAGCTTTCTTT. As protein: CAALSRVGEAFF.

In this sample, this clone turned up once. The rearrangement links TRBV12-3 or TRBV12-4 to TRBJ1-1; weak D call: TRBD1 (5 bases). V dropped 4 bases and J dropped 6 bases, with 9 bases sitting between them. This CDR3 is built from 12 residues. The CDR3 region is CASSSGSPEAFF. The CDR3 bases are TGTGCCAGCAGTTCAGGGTCTCCTGAAGCTTTCTTT.